Listed here is a single TCR beta chain. The antigen is unknown. Per germline, CDR1 MNHNS and CDR2 SASEGT. This CDR3 is built from 14 residues. V was pared by 10 bases and J by 5 bases, with 12 bases of the junction left unmatched. This record belongs to a study of identifying expanded T cells in peripheral blood. Study-level points and caveats: Over two and four weeks, about 16 and 20 clones changed, versus more than 1 between replicates.

The protocol was immunoSEQ multiplex PCR, while the TCRdb copy is restricted to in-frame clones and leaves out a portion. The sample records around 91,000 clones, about 87% being singletons. Sequencing used blood. V and J are TRBV6-1 and TRBJ2-7; 9 bases match TRBD1. The sequence was collected from a person aged 18 to 70 in good health. CDR3 nucleotides: TGTGCCACCCGTCCGGGACAGGGTACCCACGAGCAGTACTTC. Translating it yields CATRPGQGTHEQYF.